These 6 T cell receptor beta chains came from one sample sequenced in a study of T cell responses to AZD1222 COVID-19 vaccine. TCRdb keeps only in-frame clones here, not all; method: immunoSEQ multiplex PCR. In the table there are some 170,000 clones, 85% to 95% of which are singletons. The sequences come from peripheral blood, collected on day 0 of AZD1222 vaccination. Every receptor here comes from an adult in good health.

This clone was counted only a few times. The chain recombines TRBV30 with TRBJ2-2; 9 nucleotides align to TRBD1. Germline values: CDR1 GTSNPN, CDR2 SVGIG (reference sequence). This CDR3 has 16 residues. Trimming took 3 bases from V and 4 from J; bases not matched to a gene: 9. This CDR3 is CAWSLTGTGPTGELFF. In DNA, the CDR3 is TGTGCCTGGAGCTTAACCGGGACAGGGCCCACCGGGGAGCTGTTTTTT.

This chain links TRBV11-3 with TRBJ2-3, with a tentative D call TRBD1 (5 bases). The CDR3 runs 15 residues. From germline, CDR1 is SGHNT and CDR2 YENEEA. The germline V and J ends were trimmed by 1 base and 4 bases, with 12 bases remaining between them. This chain's CDR3 is CASSLGMQGADTQYF. In nucleotides, the CDR3 is TGTGCCAGCAGCTTAGGGATGCAAGGGGCAGATACGCAGTATTTT.

Only one count was recorded for this clone. The chain joins TRBV6-1 to TRBJ1-4, with unresolved D. Germline V gene sequence: CDR1 MNHNS, CDR2 SASEGT. The CDR3 loop spans 15 amino acids. Trimming cost V 1 base and J 3 bases, with 9 bases left between them. CDR3 DNA sequence: TGTGCCAGCAGTGAAGGGGGTTTGGCTAATGAAAAACTGTTTTTT. This gives the protein CASSEGGLANEKLFF.

This clone was recorded once. The gene calls are TRBV14 and TRBJ2-7; D remains ambiguous. Trimming removed 0 bases from V and 3 bases from J, with 6 bases in between. Germline V gene lookup returns CDR1 SGHDN and CDR2 FVKESK. CDR3 length: 13 residues. CDR3 in amino acids: CASSQEIGYEQYF. The CDR3 DNA follows: TGTGCCAGCAGCCAAGAAATAGGCTACGAGCAGTACTTC.

The chain links TRBV30 to TRBJ1-2; 8 bases are shared with TRBD1. The trim removed 2 bases at V and 7 bases at J, leaving 6 bases unmatched. This CDR3 comprises 13 residues. CDR1 and CDR2 (germline): GTSNPN, SVGIG (reference sequence). The CDR3 protein is CAWSPQGAAGYTF. The CDR3 region has the DNA TGTGCCTGGAGTCCTCAGGGGGCGGCTGGCTACACCTTC.

The chain employs TRBV19 and TRBJ2-3, with 7 bases aligning to TRBD2. The CDR3 loop spans 15 amino acids. The junction had 5 bases not matched to a gene; V was cut back by 3 bases and J by 2 bases. In germline, CDR1 is LNHDA, CDR2 SQIVND (reference sequence). The CDR3 reads CASSIQAGTTDTQYF. The CDR3 DNA sequence: TGTGCCAGTAGTATTCAAGCGGGAACCACAGATACGCAGTATTTT.